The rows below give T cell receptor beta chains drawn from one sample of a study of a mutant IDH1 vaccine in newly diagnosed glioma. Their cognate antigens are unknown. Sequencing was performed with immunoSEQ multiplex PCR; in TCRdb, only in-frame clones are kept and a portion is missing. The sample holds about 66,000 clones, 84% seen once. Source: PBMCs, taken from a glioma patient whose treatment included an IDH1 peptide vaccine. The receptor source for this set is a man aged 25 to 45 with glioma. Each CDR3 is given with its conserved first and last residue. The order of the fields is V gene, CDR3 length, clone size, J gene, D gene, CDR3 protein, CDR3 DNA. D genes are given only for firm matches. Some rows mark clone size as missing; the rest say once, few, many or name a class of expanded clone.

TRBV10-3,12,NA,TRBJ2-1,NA,CAISEGLAEQFF,TGTGCCATCAGTGAAGGGTTAGCGGAGCAGTTCTTC
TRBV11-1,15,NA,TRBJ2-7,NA,CASSLPELSAGEQYF,TGTGCCAGCAGCTTGCCGGAGCTTTCGGCCGGCGAGCAGTACTTC
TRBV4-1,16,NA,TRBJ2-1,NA,CASSQVLGGSYNEQFF,TGCGCCAGCAGCCAAGTGTTAGGGGGCTCCTACAATGAGCAGTTCTTC
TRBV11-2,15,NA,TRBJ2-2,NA,CASSLWAGSTGELFF,TGTGCCAGCAGCTTATGGGCAGGAAGCACCGGGGAGCTGTTTTTT
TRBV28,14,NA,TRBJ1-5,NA,CASNPLGGNQPQHF,TGTGCCAGCAATCCCCTGGGGGGCAATCAGCCCCAGCATTTT
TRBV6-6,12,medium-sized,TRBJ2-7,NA,CASSVDGYEQYF,TGTGCCAGCAGTGTTGACGGCTACGAGCAGTACTTC
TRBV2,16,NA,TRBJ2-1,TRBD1,CATFLLGTDPYNEQFF,TGTGCCACCTTTCTCCTCGGGACAGACCCCTACAATGAGCAGTTCTTC
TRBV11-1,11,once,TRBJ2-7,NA,CASSLGNEQYF,TGTGCCAGCAGCTTGGGGAACGAGCAGTACTTC
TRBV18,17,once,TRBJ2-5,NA,CASSTGLNRRPQETQYF,TGTGCCAGCTCAACAGGGTTAAACAGAAGACCTCAAGAGACCCAGTACTTC
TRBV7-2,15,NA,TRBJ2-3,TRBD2,CASSPWGLASDTQYF,TGTGCCAGCAGCCCCTGGGGACTAGCGTCCGATACGCAGTATTTT
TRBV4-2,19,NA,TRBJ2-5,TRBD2,CASSQDQVGLAGGHETQYF,TGTGCCAGCAGCCAAGATCAAGTCGGACTAGCGGGGGGGCATGAGACCCAGTACTTC
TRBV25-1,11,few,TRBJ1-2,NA,CASMGPYGYTF,TGTGCCAGCATGGGGCCTTATGGCTACACCTTC
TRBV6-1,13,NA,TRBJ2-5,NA,CASSRESQETQYF,TGTGCCAGCAGTAGGGAATCCCAAGAGACCCAGTACTTC
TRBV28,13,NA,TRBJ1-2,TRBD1,CASSVPGQGGYTF,TGTGCCAGCAGTGTCCCGGGACAGGGCGGCTACACCTTC
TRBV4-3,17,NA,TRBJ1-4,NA,CASSQAVRGILNEKLFF,TGCGCCAGCAGCCAAGCTGTAAGGGGTATTCTGAATGAAAAACTGTTTTTT